The 26 T cell receptor beta chains listed next were all sequenced from one sample in a study of human T cells and chemical hapten exposure. The time point: patch test 2, 6 weeks after DPC sensitization. Treatment in this sample: therapeutic diphenylcyclopropenone sensitization with weekly scalp DPC. TCRdb passed the RACE reads through MiXCR, listing each CDR3 protein once. In the table there are a few hundred thousand distinct CDR3 sequences, about 6% of which are singletons. The specimen was whole blood, collected in connection with sensitization to the hapten diphenylcyclopropenone (DPC). These receptors all come from a woman aged 18-30 years with alopecia areata. Some clones in this sample may be carry-over from other donors' samples.

Only a few counts were recorded for this clonotype. Since a much larger clone is just one base distant, this may be a read error. This chain links TRBV20-1 with TRBJ1-1; tentatively, D is TRBD1 (6 bases). This CDR3 contains 12 residues. Germline V gene sequence: CDR1 DFQATT, CDR2 SNEGSKA (reference sequence). This chain's CDR3 is CSSRGGDTEAFF. The CDR3 DNA is TGCAGTTCTAGAGGGGGGGACACTGAAGCTTTCTTT.

In this sample, this clonotype turned up many times. This sequence joins TRBV28 and TRBJ1-2; D not resolved. CDR3 size: 13 residues. Between the trimmed V and J ends, which lost 4 bases and 6 bases, there was a span of 12 bases. CDR1 is MDHEN and CDR2 is SYDVKM in the germline V gene. The CDR3 region is CASSSPGPNGYTF. The CDR3 region has the DNA TGTGCCAGCAGTTCCCCCGGGCCGAATGGCTACACCTTC.

This clonotype was counted many times. The chain has TRBV10-3 and TRBJ1-1; D gene unclear. Germline V gives CDR1 ENHRY, CDR2 SYGVKD. The CDR3 runs to 13 residues. V was cut by 6 bases and J by 0 bases, with 8 bases left in between. Here the CDR3 reads CAIRRTLNTEAFF. As DNA, the CDR3 is TGTGCCATCAGACGAACATTGAACACTGAAGCTTTCTTT.

Only a few counts were recorded for this clonotype. J is TRBJ2-1 and V is TRBV12-3 or TRBV12-4, with D tentatively TRBD2 (6 bases). The CDR3 is 15 amino acids. The V end lost 8 bases, the J end lost 3 bases, and 17 bases lay between the germline ends. The CDR3 here is CASVDSGRGYNEQFF. The CDR3, as DNA: TGTGCCAGCGTAGATAGCGGTAGGGGCTACAATGAGCAGTTCTTC.

This clonotype was detected many times. In DNA, the CDR3 is TGTGCCAGCAGCTTAGACTCGGTCTTGGGGGAGACCCAGTACTTC. This encodes CASSLDSVLGETQYF. The V and J genes are TRBV7-2 and TRBJ2-5, with D uncertain. Germline CDR1 SGHTA, CDR2 FQGNSA. Trimming took 1 base from V and 5 from J, leaving 14 bases between them. The CDR3 is made up of 15 amino acids.

This clonotype was recorded at least ten times. The chain carries TRBV7-9 and TRBJ1-5; 7 positions agree with TRBD1. This CDR3 spans 17 amino acids. V was pared by 1 base and J by 0 bases, with 6 bases of the junction left unmatched. Germline CDR1 and CDR2: SEHNR and FQNEAQ (reference sequence). The CDR3: CASSLGRGDYSNQPQHF. In nucleotides, the CDR3 is TGTGCCAGCAGCTTAGGCAGGGGGGACTATAGCAATCAGCCCCAGCATTTT. Looking up the rest from reference TRBV7-9 and TRBJ1-5 gives the full variable domain: DTGVSQNPRHKITKRGQNVTFRCDPISEHNRLYWYRQTLGQGPEFLTYFQNEAQLEKSRLLSDRFSAERPKGSFSTLEIQRTEQGDSAMYLCASSLGRGDYSNQPQHFGDGTRLSIL.

The chain employs TRBV6-6 and TRBJ1-6; D is possibly TRBD1 (5 bases). Germline values: CDR1 MNHNY, CDR2 SVGAGI (reference sequence). Trimming took off 5 bases at V and 14 bases at J, with 16 bases between the two ends. The CDR3 is 13 residues long. The CDR3 DNA is TGTGCCAGCAGTCGGTCAGGGAGTCAGGCCCTCCACTTT. This translates into CASSRSGSQALHF.

The rearrangement joins TRBV24-1 to TRBJ1-5; 8 bases align to TRBD1. Germline V gene data show CDR1 as KGHDR and CDR2 as SFDVKD. V lost 9 bases to trimming and J lost 0 bases; unmatched junction nucleotides: 3. The CDR3 is made up of 14 amino acids. The CDR3 coding sequence is TGTGCCACCGGGGACAGGTTTAGCAATCAGCCCCAGCATTTT. Translated, it gives CATGDRFSNQPQHF.

This clonotype has more than one count but fewer than ten. The J gene is TRBJ1-4, the V gene TRBV4-3; 10 bases are a match to TRBD1. Germline V gene lookup returns CDR1 LGHNA and CDR2 YSLEER. V lost 0 bases, J lost 6 bases, and 1 base stayed unmatched. The CDR3 runs to 15 residues. The CDR3 coding sequence is TGCGCCAGCAGCCAAGATGGACAGGGGGATGAAAAACTGTTTTTT. Amino acid sequence: CASSQDGQGDEKLFF.

At least ten counts were recorded for this clonotype. The genes are TRBV7-9 and TRBJ1-2; possibly TRBD1 for D (5 bases). The CDR3 loop spans 15 amino acids. CDR1 is SEHNR, CDR2 FQNEAQ, per germline (reference sequence). V dropped 4 bases and J dropped 3 bases, with 15 bases sitting between them. Written as DNA, the CDR3 is TGTGCCAGCAGCTCCGAGAGGGGCGCCGACTATGGCTACACCTTC. Translating gives CASSSERGADYGYTF.

The CDR3 coding sequence is TGTGCCAGCAGTCCCCCTTCCGGAACTGAAAAACTGTTTTTT. Protein product: CASSPPSGTEKLFF. This chain joins TRBV3-1 and TRBJ1-4; D not resolved. The CDR3 loop spans 14 amino acids. Germline V gene lookup returns CDR1 LGHDT and CDR2 YNNKEL (reference sequence). Trimming took off 6 bases at V and 7 bases at J, with 15 bases between the two ends.

The CDR3 coding sequence is TGTGCCACCAGTCGTGCGGGGGGCGGACACAATGAGCAGTTCTTC. Protein sequence: CATSRAGGGHNEQFF. V is TRBV24-1 and J is TRBJ2-1, with TRBD2 identical over 8 bases. Unmatched junction bases numbered 8, after V lost 6 bases and J lost 5 bases. The germline V gene has CDR1 KGHDR and CDR2 SFDVKD. The CDR3 consists of 15 residues.

The V call is TRBV7-9, the J call TRBJ2-3; 8 positions match TRBD1. The ends lost 6 bases at V and 0 bases at J; junction bases unmatched: 2. The CDR3 has 14 residues. Germline CDR1 reads SEHNR; CDR2 reads FQNEAQ (reference sequence). CDR3 in amino acids: CASRDRASTDTQYF. The CDR3 DNA follows: TGTGCCAGCAGGGACAGGGCTAGCACAGATACGCAGTATTTT.

This clonotype was picked up a small number of times. The chain uses TRBV3-1 and TRBJ1-1; D is uncertain. CDR3 length: 14 residues. Germline CDR1 reads LGHDT; CDR2 reads YNNKEL (reference sequence). With 3 bases removed from V and 8 bases from J, the gap between germline ends came to 16 bases. As DNA, the CDR3 is TGTGCCAGCAGCCACATAGGTGGCGGACGAGAAGCTTTCTTT. Translation gives CASSHIGGGREAFF.

In its sample, this clonotype was seen a few times. The gene calls are TRBV27 and TRBJ1-5; D uncertain. Trimming removed 8 bases from V and 5 bases from J, with 13 bases in between. This CDR3 is built from 13 residues. CDR1 and CDR2 (germline): MNHEY, SMNVEV (reference sequence). In nucleotides, the CDR3 is TGTGCCAGCCCAACGGGGATTGATCAGCCCCAGCATTTT. The encoded protein is CASPTGIDQPQHF.

CDR3 protein: CASSHPGVKANQPQHF. The CDR3 nucleotides read TGTGCCAGCAGTCACCCGGGAGTGAAAGCAAATCAGCCCCAGCATTTT. This chain links TRBV28 with TRBJ1-5; D not certain. The CDR3 totals 16 residues. Trimming removed 5 bases at V and 4 bases at J, with 18 bases between. Germline V lookup: CDR1 MDHEN, CDR2 SYDVKM. The full variable domain, rest sourced from reference TRBV28 and TRBJ1-5, is DVKVTQSSRYLVKRTGEKVFLECVQDMDHENMFWYRQDPGLGLRLIYFSYDVKMKEKGDIPEGYSVSREKKERFSLILESASTNQTSMYLCASSHPGVKANQPQHFGDGTRLSIL.

This clonotype came up many times. The chain has TRBV6-5 and TRBJ2-2, with D possibly matching TRBD1 (5 bases). Germline V CDR1 and CDR2: MNHEY, SVGAGI. The CDR3 is made up of 14 amino acids. Trimming took 5 bases from V and 5 from J, leaving 12 bases between them. CDR3 coding DNA: TGTGCCAGCAGTCTAAGAGCAGGGACCGGGGAGCTGTTTTTT. Protein: CASSLRAGTGELFF.

This clonotype was seen repeatedly, ten times or more. The CDR3 bases are TGTGCCAGCTTGACATGGGGGACTGAAGCTTTCTTT. It is translated as CASLTWGTEAFF. The V call is TRBV6-5, the J call TRBJ1-1; the D gene is possibly TRBD1 (5 bases). This CDR3 is built from 12 residues. From germline, CDR1 is MNHEY and CDR2 SVGAGI. The ends were cut back, 8 bases at V and 5 bases at J, with 12 bases in the middle.

This clonotype has at least ten counts. The chain recombines TRBV6-4 with TRBJ2-1; TRBD1 matches 7 bases. The germline V gene encodes CDR1 MRHNA and CDR2 SNTAGT. The V gene end was trimmed by 4 bases and the J gene end by 8 bases; junction bases not matched to a gene: 11. CDR3 length: 15 amino acids. CDR3 DNA: TGTGCCAGCAGTGGGGGGACAGAGGGCCACGATGAGCAGTTCTTC. It codes for CASSGGTEGHDEQFF.

The V gene is TRBV11-2, the J gene TRBJ2-5; 7 nucleotides line up with TRBD2. CDR3 size: 14 residues. V was pared by 3 bases and J by 1 base, with 2 bases of the junction left unmatched. From germline, CDR1 is SGHAT and CDR2 FQNNGV. CDR3 nucleotide sequence: TGTGCCAGCAGCTTCGGCGGGGGCCAAGAGACCCAGTACTTC. This translates into CASSFGGGQETQYF. Filled out from reference TRBV11-2 and TRBJ2-5, the complete variable domain reads EAGVAQSPRYKIIEKRQSVAFWCNPISGHATLYWYQQILGQGPKLLIQFQNNGVVDDSQLPKDRFSAERLKGVDSTLKIQPAKLEDSAVYLCASSFGGGQETQYFGPGTRLLVL.

The chain uses TRBV7-9 and TRBJ2-1; 10 bases line up with TRBD2. This CDR3 has 18 amino acids. The V gene end was trimmed by 3 bases and the J gene end by 0 bases; junction bases not matched to a gene: 8. Germline-derived CDR1 and CDR2 are SEHNR and FQNEAQ (reference sequence). The CDR3 DNA reads TGTGCCAGCAGCTTCAGTAGCGGGGGGCTGAGCTCCTACAATGAGCAGTTCTTC. Translation gives CASSFSSGGLSSYNEQFF.

This clonotype was found a few times. The genes are TRBV12-3 or TRBV12-4 and TRBJ2-7; the D gene could be TRBD1 or TRBD2 (5 bases each). This CDR3 has 15 amino acids. The V end was cut by 6 bases, the J end by 0 bases, with 15 bases between. Here the CDR3 reads CASSLEDTTSYEQYF. The DNA for the CDR3 is TGTGCCAGCAGCTTGGAGGACACTACCTCCTACGAGCAGTACTTC.

There are many counts of this clonotype. This chain links TRBV7-2 with TRBJ1-4; D possibly corresponds to TRBD1 (6 bases). CDR1 is SGHTA, CDR2 FQGNSA, per germline. This CDR3 has 17 residues. The ends were cut back, 1 base at V and 2 bases at J, with 14 bases in the middle. CDR3 protein: CASSLVPGAVTNEKLFF. DNA of the CDR3: TGTGCCAGCAGCTTAGTCCCAGGGGCGGTGACTAATGAAAAACTGTTTTTT.

The rearrangement uses TRBV5-6 and TRBJ2-7; D may be TRBD1 (7 bases). Trimming removed 4 bases at V and 4 bases at J, with 21 bases between. The CDR3 runs 16 residues. CDR1 is SGHDT, CDR2 YYEEEE, per germline. The CDR3, as DNA: TGTGCCAGCAGCGCAGAGACAGGGAGGCCGAAGTACGAGCAGTACTTC. This codes for CASSAETGRPKYEQYF.

This clonotype was found many times. The V and J genes are TRBV10-3 and TRBJ1-6; a weak D match, TRBD1 (6 bases). V lost 6 bases, J lost 10 bases, and 13 bases lay in between. The length of the CDR3 is 13 residues. CDR1 is ENHRY, CDR2 SYGVKD, per germline. The CDR3 is CAIRTGTDSPLHF. CDR3 nucleotides: TGTGCCATCAGAACAGGGACGGACTCACCCCTCCACTTT.

The table lists this clonotype with a few counts. The chain is built from TRBV12-3 or TRBV12-4 and TRBJ2-3, with 13 bases fitting TRBD2. The CDR3 sequence is 16 residues long. Trimming took 5 bases from V and 6 from J; bases not matched to a gene: 8. The CDR3 spells CASSLGLAGAPDTQYF. CDR3 nucleotides: TGTGCCAGCAGTCTCGGACTAGCGGGGGCCCCGGATACGCAGTATTTT.